This T cell receptor beta chain stems from a study of low-dose radiotherapy and immunotherapy resistance in tumors. The overall study: Cohort 2, a group dosed every two weeks at 1 Gy per fraction, received 13 Gy in total over 26 weeks. Once cycle 1 day 1 began, patients took oral aspirin 300 mg daily for four cycles.

The time point was: before trial treatment. Nivolumab, ipilimumab, aspirin, low-dose cyclophosphamide and low-dose radiotherapy were all administered to the donors. This clonotype was counted only a few times. CDR1 is SGHRS, CDR2 YFSETQ, per germline. The CDR3 has 13 amino acids. The trim removed 4 bases at V and 6 bases at J, leaving 4 bases unmatched. Gene-specific TRAV and TRBV primers were used for first-strand cDNA, covering alpha and beta chains. With a constant-region primer and a V-primer adapter, TCRs were subjected to 15 to 25 PCR cycles of amplification. The isolated mRNA underwent amplification through in vitro transcription. MiXCR, applied by TCRdb to the reads, yields one record per CDR3 protein. Among 54,000 or so distinct CDR3 sequences listed, almost 25% were seen once.

The rearrangement links TRBV5-1 to TRBJ1-2; TRBD1 agrees at 9 bases. The sequences come from PBMCs, collected before treatment. The sequence derives from a male donor with prostate cancer. Here the CDR3 reads CASSGTGGDGYTF. CDR3 nucleotides: TGCGCCAGCAGCGGAACAGGGGGCGATGGCTACACCTTC.